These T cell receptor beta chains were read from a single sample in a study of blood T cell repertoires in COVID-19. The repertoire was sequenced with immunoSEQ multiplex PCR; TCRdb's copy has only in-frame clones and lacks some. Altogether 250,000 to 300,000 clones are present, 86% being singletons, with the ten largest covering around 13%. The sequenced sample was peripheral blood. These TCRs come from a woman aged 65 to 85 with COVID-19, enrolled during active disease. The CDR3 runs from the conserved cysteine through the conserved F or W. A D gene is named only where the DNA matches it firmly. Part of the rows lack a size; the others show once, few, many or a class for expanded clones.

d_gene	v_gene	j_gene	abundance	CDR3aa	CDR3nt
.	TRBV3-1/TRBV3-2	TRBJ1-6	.	CASSQERGTYNSPLHF	TGTGCCAGCAGCCAAGAACGAGGGACCTATAATTCACCCCTCCACTTT
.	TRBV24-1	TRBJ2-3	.	CATSEASTDTQYF	TGTGCCACCAGTGAGGCCAGCACAGATACGCAGTATTTT
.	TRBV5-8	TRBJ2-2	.	CASSSSGLMNTGELFF	TGTGCCAGCAGCTCGTCGGGACTTATGAACACCGGGGAGCTGTTTTTT
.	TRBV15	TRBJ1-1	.	CATSRDPKGEGFF	TGTGCCACCAGCAGAGATCCCAAGGGGGAAGGTTTCTTT
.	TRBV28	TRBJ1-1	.	CASSLRNTEAFF	TGTGCCAGCAGTCTCCGGAACACTGAAGCTTTCTTT
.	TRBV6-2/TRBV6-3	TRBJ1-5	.	CASSPRRATGKYQPQHF	TGTGCCAGCAGCCCTCGCAGGGCCACAGGGAAATATCAGCCCCAGCATTTT
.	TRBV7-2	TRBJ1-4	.	CASCVGSGSEKLFF	TGTGCCAGCTGCGTAGGGTCTGGGAGTGAAAAACTGTTTTTT
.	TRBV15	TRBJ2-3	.	CATSYLQDTDTQYF	TGTGCCACCAGCTATTTGCAGGACACAGATACGCAGTATTTT
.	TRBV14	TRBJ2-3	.	CASSQLGGARDTQYF	TGTGCCAGCAGCCAGTTAGGGGGGGCCAGAGATACGCAGTATTTT
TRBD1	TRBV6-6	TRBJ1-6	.	CASEITGDSPLHF	TGTGCCAGCGAAATTACAGGGGACTCACCCCTCCACTTT
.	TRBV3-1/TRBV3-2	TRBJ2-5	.	CASSQGARGLQETQYF	TGTGCCAGCAGCCAAGGGGCGCGGGGCCTTCAAGAGACCCAGTACTTC
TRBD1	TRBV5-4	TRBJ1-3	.	CASSLPGTASGNTIYF	TGTGCCAGCAGTTTACCCGGGACAGCCTCTGGAAACACCATATATTTT
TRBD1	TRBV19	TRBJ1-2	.	CASMGQGNYGYTF	TGTGCCAGTATGGGACAGGGAAACTATGGCTACACCTTC
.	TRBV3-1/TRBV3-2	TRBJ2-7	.	CASSAPGGAEQYF	TGTGCCAGCAGCGCCCCCGGAGGGGCCGAGCAGTACTTC
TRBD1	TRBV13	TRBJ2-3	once	CASSTGADTQYF	TGTGCCAGCAGCACAGGGGCAGATACGCAGTATTTT
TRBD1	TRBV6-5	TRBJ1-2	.	CASSYSDRGAYGYTF	TGTGCCAGCAGTTACTCGGACAGGGGAGCCTATGGCTACACCTTC
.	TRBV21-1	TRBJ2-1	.	CASSKTGDVRSYNEQFF	TGTGCCAGCAGCAAAACGGGGGACGTCCGATCCTACAATGAGCAGTTCTTC
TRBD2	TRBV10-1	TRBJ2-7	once	CASLERGVDEQYF	TGCGCCAGTCTAGAGCGGGGGGTAGACGAGCAGTACTTC
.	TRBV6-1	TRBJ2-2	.	CASSEALPTGELVF	TGTGCCAGCAGTGAAGCGCTTCCGACCGGGGAGCTGGTTTTT
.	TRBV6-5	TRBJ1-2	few	CASSYIGGEYGYTF	TGTGCCAGCAGTTACATCGGAGGGGAGTATGGCTACACCTTC
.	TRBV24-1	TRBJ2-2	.	CATLGTGELFF	TGTGCCACCCTAGGAACCGGGGAGCTGTTTTTT
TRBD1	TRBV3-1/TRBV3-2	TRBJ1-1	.	CASSPGQGAAFF	TGTGCCAGCAGCCCGGGACAGGGCGCCGCTTTCTTT
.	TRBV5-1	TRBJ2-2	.	CASSLAAKPTGELFF	TGCGCCAGCAGCTTGGCAGCGAAACCTACCGGGGAGCTGTTTTTT
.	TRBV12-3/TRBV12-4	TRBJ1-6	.	CASTPGLGSPLHF	TGTGCCAGCACCCCAGGGCTAGGTTCACCCCTCCACTTT
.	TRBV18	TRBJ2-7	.	CASSPLGLNEQYF	TGTGCCAGCTCACCGCTTGGACTGAACGAGCAGTACTTC
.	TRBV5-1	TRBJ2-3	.	CASSPGSTDTQYF	TGCGCCAGCAGCCCAGGGAGCACAGATACGCAGTATTTT
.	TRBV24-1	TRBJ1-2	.	CATSGSGWYGYTF	TGTGCCACCAGTGGATCGGGGTGGTATGGCTACACCTTC
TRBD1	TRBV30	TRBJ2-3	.	CAWSAGTDWSTDTQYF	TGTGCCTGGAGTGCTGGGACAGATTGGAGCACAGATACGCAGTATTTT
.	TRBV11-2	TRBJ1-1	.	CASSFGGIEAFF	TGTGCCAGCAGCTTTGGGGGGATTGAAGCTTTCTTT
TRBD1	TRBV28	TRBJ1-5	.	CATRDRGRLGNQPQHF	TGTGCCACCAGGGACAGGGGGCGCTTGGGCAATCAGCCCCAGCATTTT
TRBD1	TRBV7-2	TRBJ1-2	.	CASSSQGPVHGYTF	TGTGCCAGCAGCTCACAGGGGCCTGTCCATGGCTACACCTTC
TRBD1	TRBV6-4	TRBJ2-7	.	CASGRQGAAYEQYF	TGTGCCAGCGGTAGACAGGGGGCGGCCTACGAGCAGTACTTC
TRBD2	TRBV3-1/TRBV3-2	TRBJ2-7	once	CASSQDLLAGFSYEQYF	TGTGCCAGCAGCCAAGATTTGTTAGCGGGGTTCTCCTACGAGCAGTACTTC
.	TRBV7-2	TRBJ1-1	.	CASSLPIGAEAFF	TGTGCCAGCAGCTTACCTATTGGAGCTGAAGCTTTCTTT
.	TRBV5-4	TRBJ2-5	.	CASSLVTLGQETQYF	TGTGCCAGCAGCTTGGTGACACTAGGCCAAGAGACCCAGTACTTC
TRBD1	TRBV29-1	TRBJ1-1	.	CSGVIQGVEAFF	TGCAGCGGAGTCATTCAGGGGGTAGAGGCTTTCTTT
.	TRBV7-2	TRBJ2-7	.	CASSLTGYEQYF	TGTGCCAGCAGCTTGACGGGTTACGAGCAGTACTTC
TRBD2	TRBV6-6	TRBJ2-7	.	CASSLLAGGPLEQYF	TGTGCCAGCAGTCTACTAGCGGGGGGCCCCCTGGAGCAGTACTTC
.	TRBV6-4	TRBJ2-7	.	CASSGGRQGQYF	TGTGCCAGCAGTGGGGGGCGGCAGGGGCAGTACTTC
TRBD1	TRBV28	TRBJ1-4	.	CACSDRVGVGEKLFF	TGTGCCTGCTCAGACAGGGTTGGGGTCGGTGAAAAACTGTTTTTT
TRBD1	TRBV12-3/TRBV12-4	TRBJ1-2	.	CASSTDRDLGYTF	TGTGCCAGCAGTACTGACAGGGATCTAGGCTACACCTTC
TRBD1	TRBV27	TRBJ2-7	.	CASSTSTGGSYEQYF	TGTGCCAGCAGTACATCGACAGGGGGCTCCTACGAGCAGTACTTC
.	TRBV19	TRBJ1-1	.	CASSFLPTEAFF	TGTGCCAGTAGCTTCCTTCCCACTGAAGCTTTCTTT
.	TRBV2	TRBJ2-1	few	CASSEVLEKGEQFF	TGTGCCAGCAGTGAAGTGCTGGAAAAGGGGGAGCAGTTCTTC
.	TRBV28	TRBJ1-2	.	CASSPRTESHGYTF	TGTGCCAGCAGTCCTCGGACAGAGAGCCATGGCTACACCTTC
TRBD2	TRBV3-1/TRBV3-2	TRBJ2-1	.	CASSQGRGGLEQFF	TGTGCCAGCAGCCAAGGACGGGGGGGCTTGGAGCAGTTCTTC
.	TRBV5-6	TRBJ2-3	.	CASSLSLSAQYF	TGTGCCAGCAGCTTGTCTTTAAGCGCGCAGTATTTT
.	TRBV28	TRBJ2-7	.	CASSFSYEQYF	TGTGCCAGCAGCTTCTCCTACGAGCAGTACTTC
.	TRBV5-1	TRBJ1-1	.	CASSLARDEAFF	TGCGCCAGCAGCTTGGCCAGGGATGAAGCTTTCTTT
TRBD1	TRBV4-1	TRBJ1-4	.	CASSQPGTGVNEKLFF	TGCGCCAGCAGCCAACCCGGGACAGGGGTTAATGAAAAACTGTTTTTT
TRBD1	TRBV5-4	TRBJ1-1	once	CASSMGQGRTEAFF	TGTGCCAGCAGCATGGGACAGGGGAGGACTGAAGCTTTCTTT